Included here is one T cell receptor beta chain sequence, with context. The antigen is undetermined. The data belong to a study of T cell responses to AZD1222 COVID-19 vaccine. The study's findings and limits: Unmutated variant regions reportedly attract nearly half of all spike-specific TCRs. Repertoires were obtained only post-peak T cell response. White British people made up most donors, females outnumbered males, and clonal diversity was possibly underestimated. When two AZD1222 doses had been given, Spike-specific TCR breadth and depth rose.

The germline V gene encodes CDR1 MDHEN and CDR2 SYDVKM. The CDR3 length is 15 residues. Trimming removed 5 bases from V and 1 base from J, with 14 bases in between. TCRdb keeps only in-frame clones here, not all; method: immunoSEQ multiplex PCR. This sample has 150,000 to 200,000 clones; roughly nine tenths occur once, and the top ten carry less than 4.5%. The chain is built from TRBV28 and TRBJ1-1, with D tentatively TRBD1 (6 bases). The TCR originated in an adult who received the MenACWY meningococcal vaccine as a control. The specimen was peripheral blood, collected 28 days after the second dose of the MenACWY control vaccine. The DNA of the CDR3 is TGTGCCAGCAGTCTGCCTTGGACAGCGAACACTGAAGCTTTCTTT. This encodes CASSLPWTANTEAFF. Supplemented by reference TRBV28 and TRBJ1-1, the full variable domain reads DVKVTQSSRYLVKRTGEKVFLECVQDMDHENMFWYRQDPGLGLRLIYFSYDVKMKEKGDIPEGYSVSREKKERFSLILESASTNQTSMYLCASSLPWTANTEAFFGQGTRLTVV.